A selection of T cell receptor beta chains follows, all from one sample in a study of blood T cell repertoires in COVID-19. Using immunoSEQ multiplex PCR, the repertoire was profiled, and TCRdb retains in-frame clones only, with some absent. The table shows some 320,000 clones, with more than 75% occurring only once. Sequencing used peripheral blood. The receptor source for this set is a woman aged 45-60 years who had recovered from COVID-19. CDR3s include the opening cysteine and the closing phenylalanine or tryptophan. D genes are given only for firm matches. Expanded clones get a size class; other rows say once, few or many, or leave the size out.

D	J	V	size	DNA	CDR3
-	TRBJ2-1	TRBV12-3/TRBV12-4	-	TGTGCCAGCAGTTTTGAGGGTGAGCAGTTCTTC	CASSFEGEQFF
-	TRBJ2-7	TRBV28	once	TGTGCCAGCAGTCGGCGACAGGCCCGCTACGAGCAGTACTTC	CASSRRQARYEQYF
-	TRBJ2-3	TRBV5-8	-	TGTGCCAGCAGCTTGGCCTTGTTAGGCACAGATACGCAGTATTTT	CASSLALLGTDTQYF
TRBD2	TRBJ2-7	TRBV4-3	-	TGCGCCAGCAGCCGCCAGACTAGCGGGGGGGCTTACGAGCAGTACTTC	CASSRQTSGGAYEQYF
TRBD1	TRBJ1-2	TRBV4-1	few	TGCGCCAGCAGCCAAGAGGACAGGGGTTGGGATGGCTACACCTTC	CASSQEDRGWDGYTF
TRBD2	TRBJ2-5	TRBV7-2	-	TGTGCCAGCAGCTTAGTCCCCCGGTCGCTAGCGGGAGATCTTGAGACCCAGTACTTC	CASSLVPRSLAGDLETQYF
-	TRBJ1-4	TRBV7-9	-	TGTGCCAGCAGCTTTCTCCAGGGGAGTGAAAAACTGTTTTTT	CASSFLQGSEKLFF
-	TRBJ1-6	TRBV28	-	TGTGCCAGCAGTTTCGGTCGGTCCTATAATTCACCCCTCCACTTT	CASSFGRSYNSPLHF
TRBD2	TRBJ2-2	TRBV5-1	-	TGCGCCAGCATCTCCGGCCCTAGCGGGGGGGCCGGCGGGGAGCTGTTTTTT	CASISGPSGGAGGELFF
TRBD2	TRBJ2-1	TRBV9	once	TGTGCCAGCAGCGCCGGACTAGCGGAGGCGAATGAGCAGTTCTTC	CASSAGLAEANEQFF
-	TRBJ1-6	TRBV15	-	TGTGCCACCAGCAGAGACGTGGGGGGGAATTCACCCCTCCACTTT	CATSRDVGGNSPLHF
TRBD1	TRBJ2-1	TRBV9	few	TGTGCCAGCAGCATGACAGGGGGAGGGTTCGATGAGCAGTTCTTC	CASSMTGGGFDEQFF
TRBD1	TRBJ1-2	TRBV7-2	once	TGTGCCAGCAGCCGGACAGGGGGCGGTTATGGCTACACCTTC	CASSRTGGGYGYTF
-	TRBJ2-7	TRBV4-1	-	TGCGCCAGCAGCCAAGGATTGGGGGGAGCCTACGAGCAGTACTTC	CASSQGLGGAYEQYF
-	TRBJ1-1	TRBV5-6	-	TGTGCCAGCAGCTTGGCCGCGAGGGAAGCTTTCTTT	CASSLAAREAFF
TRBD1	TRBJ2-7	TRBV5-6	few	TGTGCCAGCAGCTTGGTCGGACAGGGGGCCTACGAGCAGTACTTC	CASSLVGQGAYEQYF
-	TRBJ1-4	TRBV28	-	TGTGCCAGCAGCTCCCCCGCCAGGGGTAATGAAAAACTGTTTTTT	CASSSPARGNEKLFF
-	TRBJ1-1	TRBV5-5	-	TGTGCCAGCAGCTTGGTGAAAGGACAGCGTGGAGCTTTCTTT	CASSLVKGQRGAFF
TRBD2	TRBJ2-2	TRBV7-2	many	TGTGCCAGCGGATTTAGCGGGAGACCCACCGGGGAGCTGTTTTTT	CASGFSGRPTGELFF
-	TRBJ1-2	TRBV19	-	TGTGCCAGTAAACGGATTCAAAACAGTTATGGCTACACCTTC	CASKRIQNSYGYTF
-	TRBJ2-5	TRBV11-2	-	TGTGCCAGCAGCGCCTCGGTCCAAGAGACCCAGTACTTC	CASSASVQETQYF
-	TRBJ1-2	TRBV30	-	TGTGCCTGGGGCCGTTCAAGCTGGGGCTACACCTTC	CAWGRSSWGYTF
TRBD1	TRBJ1-1	TRBV27	-	TGTGCCAGCCGACAGGGCCCCAACACTGAAGCTTTCTTT	CASRQGPNTEAFF
-	TRBJ1-5	TRBV19	-	TGTGCCAGTATGGGGACACGATCCAGCAATCAGCCCCAGCATTTT	CASMGTRSSNQPQHF
-	TRBJ2-2	TRBV30	-	TGTGCCTGGAGTTCGTCGGGCGGGGAGCTGTTTTTT	CAWSSSGGELFF
TRBD1	TRBJ1-5	TRBV19	-	TGTGCCAGTAGTAGACGGGACAGGGGCACTCAGCCCCAGCATTTT	CASSRRDRGTQPQHF
-	TRBJ1-4	TRBV28	-	TGTGCCAGCAGACGGGACAACGAAAAACTGTTTTTT	CASRRDNEKLFF
-	TRBJ2-1	TRBV6-5	-	TGTGCCACCAGAAACACCTACAATGAGCAGTTCTTC	CATRNTYNEQFF
TRBD2	TRBJ2-1	TRBV28	once	TGTGCCAGCAGTCCGAGGACTAGCGGGAGTAAAAATGAGCAGTTCTTC	CASSPRTSGSKNEQFF
TRBD1	TRBJ1-5	TRBV28	few	TGTGCCAGCAGTTCAGGGACAGGGTGGCAGCCCCAGCATTTT	CASSSGTGWQPQHF
-	TRBJ2-2	TRBV11-3	many	TGTGCCAGCAGCCCAAGGGGGAGTATTTCAACCACCGGGGAGCTGTTTTTT	CASSPRGSISTTGELFF
-	TRBJ1-1	TRBV5-1	-	TGCGCCAGCAGCAGCACAGTGAACACTGAAGCTTTCTTT	CASSSTVNTEAFF
-	TRBJ2-2	TRBV5-1	-	TGCGCCAGCAGCTTGAGGGGTGCGGGGTATACCGGGGAGCTGTTTTTT	CASSLRGAGYTGELFF
TRBD2	TRBJ2-1	TRBV6-5	-	TGTGCCAGCCTATCTAGCGGGGGATGGAATGAGCAGTTCTTC	CASLSSGGWNEQFF
-	TRBJ2-2	TRBV2	-	TGTGCCAGCAGCGCGGAGTCGGGCACCGGGGAGCTGTTTTTT	CASSAESGTGELFF
-	TRBJ2-1	TRBV3-1/TRBV3-2	-	TGTGCCAGCAGCCAGGCAACCTTTGAGCAGTTCTTC	CASSQATFEQFF
-	TRBJ1-5	TRBV19	few	TGTGCAGCGGGGGGGCGCAGGAATCAGCCCCAGCATTTT	CAAGGRRNQPQHF
TRBD1	TRBJ2-5	TRBV5-1	-	TGCGCCTCATCCGGGACAGGGTGGGAAGAGACCCAGTACTTC	CASSGTGWEETQYF
-	TRBJ2-5	TRBV3-1/TRBV3-2	-	TGTGCCAGCAGCCATAGCGTAGAGACCCAGTACTTC	CASSHSVETQYF
-	TRBJ1-6	TRBV28	-	TGTGCCAGCAAAAGTGACAGAGATAATTCACCCCTCCACTTT	CASKSDRDNSPLHF
TRBD1	TRBJ2-7	TRBV2	-	TGTGCCAGCAGTGGGAAAAGGGACAGGGTCTTATTCTCCTACGAGCAGTACTTC	CASSGKRDRVLFSYEQYF
TRBD2	TRBJ2-5	TRBV6-5	few	TGTGCCAGCAGACTAGCGGGGGCTCAAGAGACCCAGTACTTC	CASRLAGAQETQYF
TRBD2	TRBJ2-1	TRBV5-1	-	TGCGCCAGCAGCTTAGGCGGGGGGGCCTACAATGAGCAGTTCTTC	CASSLGGGAYNEQFF
TRBD2	TRBJ2-1	TRBV4-3	-	TGCGCCAGCAGCCAGGGGAGCCTAGCGGGAGTTGAAAATGAGCAGTTCTTC	CASSQGSLAGVENEQFF
TRBD1	TRBJ1-1	TRBV4-3	-	TGCGCCAGCAGCCAAGATAGGGACAGGGGGCGACGGACTGAAGCTTTCTTT	CASSQDRDRGRRTEAFF
TRBD1	TRBJ1-1	TRBV5-4	-	TGTGCCAGCAGCGCACAGGGGGGGAACACTGAAGCTTTCTTT	CASSAQGGNTEAFF
TRBD1	TRBJ2-5	TRBV27	-	TGTGCCAGCAGTTTTGGGACAGAAGAGACCCAGTACTTC	CASSFGTEETQYF
-	TRBJ2-2	TRBV27	-	TGTGCCAGCAGTTTACGGGTCGGGGAGCTGTTTTTT	CASSLRVGELFF
-	TRBJ2-7	TRBV7-9	-	TGTGCCAGCAGCTTAGCGCACAACTACGAGCAGTACTTC	CASSLAHNYEQYF
-	TRBJ2-1	TRBV5-1	-	TGCGCCAGCAGCTCTGACAATGGGAATGAGCAGTTCTTC	CASSSDNGNEQFF
-	TRBJ2-7	TRBV18	once	TGTGCCAGCTCACCAATACAGAGCTCCTACGAGCAGTACTTC	CASSPIQSSYEQYF
-	TRBJ2-3	TRBV14	-	TGTGCCAGCAGCCAAGTTTTTGACAGTTTTAGTGCGCAGTATTTT	CASSQVFDSFSAQYF
-	TRBJ1-1	TRBV7-9	-	TGTGCCAGCAGCTTAATAGGGAGCACTGAAGCTTTCTTT	CASSLIGSTEAFF
-	TRBJ1-2	TRBV7-2	-	TGTGCCAGCAGCTTAGGGACCTGGGGCGTGAGCGGCTACACCTTC	CASSLGTWGVSGYTF
-	TRBJ2-4	TRBV5-1	-	TGCGCCAGCAGCCGTTGGGTGGCGGACATTCAGTACTTC	CASSRWVADIQYF